The clone carrying this TCR beta chain was detected many times. This sample is drawn from a study of identical twins. Unique molecular identifiers were present on the cDNA, and a universal primer site came from template switching. TCRdb analysed the 5' RACE reads with MiXCR anew, one entry per CDR3 protein. The table lists approximately 300,000 distinct CDR3 sequences, roughly 9% of them singletons, with under 7.5% in the top ten. Trimming took 5 bases from V and 1 from J; bases not matched to a gene: 4. The CDR3 sequence is 13 residues long. The germline V gene has CDR1 DFQATT and CDR2 SNEGSKA (reference sequence). These data were also filed under a second study, of yellow fever vaccine responses in identical twins. This second report adds: Reportedly, twins showed a vaccine T cell response that looked partly convergent and partly personalized.

V usage is TRBV20-1 and J usage is TRBJ2-7; 8 positions agree with TRBD1. This clonotype was obtained from a woman aged 18-29 years in good health. The sequencing sample was made of CD8+ T cells sorted from blood. CDR3 region: CSARDRLSYEQYF. DNA of the CDR3: TGCAGTGCTCGGGACAGGCTATCCTACGAGCAGTACTTC.